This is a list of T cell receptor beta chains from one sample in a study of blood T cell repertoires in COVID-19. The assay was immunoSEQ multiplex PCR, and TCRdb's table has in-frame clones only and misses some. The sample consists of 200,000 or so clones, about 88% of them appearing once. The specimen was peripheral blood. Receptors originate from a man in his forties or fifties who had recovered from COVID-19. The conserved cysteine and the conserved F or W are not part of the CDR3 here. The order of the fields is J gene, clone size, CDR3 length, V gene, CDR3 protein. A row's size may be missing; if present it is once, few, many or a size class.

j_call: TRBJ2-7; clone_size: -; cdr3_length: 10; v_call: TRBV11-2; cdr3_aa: ASSLASREQY
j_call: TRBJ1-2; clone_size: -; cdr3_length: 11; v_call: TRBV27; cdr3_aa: ASRFDSFDRYT
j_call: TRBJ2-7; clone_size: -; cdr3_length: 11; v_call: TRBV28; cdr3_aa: ASTPKGPYEQY
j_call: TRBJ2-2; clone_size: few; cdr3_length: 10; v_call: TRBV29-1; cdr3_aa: SVVGVAGELF
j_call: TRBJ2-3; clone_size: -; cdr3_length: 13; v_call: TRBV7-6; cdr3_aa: ASSLTGVGTDTQY
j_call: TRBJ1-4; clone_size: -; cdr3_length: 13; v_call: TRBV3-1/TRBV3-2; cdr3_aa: ASSQERRLREKLF
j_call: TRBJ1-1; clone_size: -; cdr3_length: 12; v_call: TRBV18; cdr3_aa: ASSADRKNTEAF
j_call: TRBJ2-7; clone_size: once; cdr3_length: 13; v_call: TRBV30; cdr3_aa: AWSPETRLAREQY
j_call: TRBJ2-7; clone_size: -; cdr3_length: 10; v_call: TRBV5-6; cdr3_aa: ASSYLSYEQY
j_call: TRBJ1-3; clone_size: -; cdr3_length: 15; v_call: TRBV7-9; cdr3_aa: ASSLGVSGTVGNTIY
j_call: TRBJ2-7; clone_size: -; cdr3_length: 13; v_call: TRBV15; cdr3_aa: ATSRETSGVYEQY
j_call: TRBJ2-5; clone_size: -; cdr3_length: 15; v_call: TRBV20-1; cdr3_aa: SASWLAGVLVQETQY
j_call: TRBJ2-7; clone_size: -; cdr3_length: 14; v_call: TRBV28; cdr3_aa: ASSLKRSGQGYEQY
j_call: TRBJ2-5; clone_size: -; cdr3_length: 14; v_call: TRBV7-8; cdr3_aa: ASSRGLAGGRETQY
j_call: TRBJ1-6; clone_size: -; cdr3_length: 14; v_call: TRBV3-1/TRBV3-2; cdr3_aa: ASSQGSGQRNSPLH
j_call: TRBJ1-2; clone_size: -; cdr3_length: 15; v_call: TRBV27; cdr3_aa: ASSLNPQGRPGYGYT
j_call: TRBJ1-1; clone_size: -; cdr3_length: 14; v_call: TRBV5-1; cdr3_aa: ASSSGGGWGNTEAF
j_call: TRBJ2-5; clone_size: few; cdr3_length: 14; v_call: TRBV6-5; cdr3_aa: ASSSLVAGGEETQY
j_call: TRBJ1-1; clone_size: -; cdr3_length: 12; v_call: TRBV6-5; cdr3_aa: ASSNRGPNTEAF
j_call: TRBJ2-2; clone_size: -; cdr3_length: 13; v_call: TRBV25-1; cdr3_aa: ASSSTDRVTGELF
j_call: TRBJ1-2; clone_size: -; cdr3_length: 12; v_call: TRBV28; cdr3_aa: ASSNTGVLYGYT
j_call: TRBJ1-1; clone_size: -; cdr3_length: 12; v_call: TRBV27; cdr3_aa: ASSPLQVLTEAF
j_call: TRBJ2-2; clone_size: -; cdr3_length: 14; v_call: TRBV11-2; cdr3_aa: ASSSGLAVNTGELF
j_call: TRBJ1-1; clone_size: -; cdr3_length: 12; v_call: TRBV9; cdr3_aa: ASSGGQTYTEAF